The rows below give T cell receptor beta chains drawn from one sample of a study of T-cell memory formation after mild COVID-19. TCRdb processed the 5' RACE reads anew with MiXCR; each CDR3 protein has one entry. The sample holds about 360,000 distinct CDR3 sequences, approximately 15% seen once. The material sequenced was PBMCs or a T cell subset sorted from them (not recorded which). The receptor set was obtained from a man younger than 35 who had mild COVID-19 (a few samples of this study predate the infection). Cell type and time point are not known. Both conserved end residues are part of each CDR3. The D gene is left open where the match is weak. Clone size, where shown, is once, few, many, or a class for clones that have expanded.

clone_size	d_call	v_call	j_call	cdr3_aa	cdr3_nt
few	-	TRBV6-2/TRBV6-3	TRBJ2-5	CASREPRETQYF	TGTGCCAGCAGAGAACCGCGGGAGACCCAGTACTTC
-	TRBD2	TRBV12-3/TRBV12-4	TRBJ2-5	CATRASGGQETQYF	TGTGCCACCCGAGCCAGCGGGGGGCAAGAGACCCAGTACTTC
-	-	TRBV11-2	TRBJ1-6	CASRADSSYNSPLHF	TGTGCCAGCAGAGCGGACAGCTCCTATAATTCACCCCTCCACTTT
-	-	TRBV7-9	TRBJ1-2	CASRRAGEEGYTF	TGTGCCAGCAGGCGAGCGGGGGAAGAGGGCTACACCTTC
-	-	TRBV1	TRBJ1-1	CTSSTRDREGSNTEAFF	TGCACCAGCAGCACTCGGGACAGGGAAGGTAGTAACACTGAAGCTTTCTTT
few	-	TRBV5-1	TRBJ1-3	CASSWDKEAGNTIYF	TGCGCCAGCAGCTGGGACAAGGAGGCTGGAAACACCATATATTTT
-	-	TRBV5-1	TRBJ1-2	CASSSFNGESGYTF	TGCGCCAGCAGCTCGTTTAATGGGGAAAGTGGCTACACCTTC
many	TRBD2	TRBV9	TRBJ2-7	CASSLGGVYEQYF	TGTGCCAGCAGCCTCGGGGGGGTTTACGAGCAGTACTTC
few	TRBD1	TRBV6-5	TRBJ1-1	CASSSTGTDLYTEAFF	TGTGCCAGCAGTTCGACCGGGACAGATCTCTACACTGAAGCTTTCTTT
few	TRBD1	TRBV3-1	TRBJ1-6	CASSQPRQGRNNSPLHF	TGTGCCAGCAGCCAACCTAGACAGGGGAGGAATAATTCACCCCTCCACTTT
few	-	TRBV20-1	TRBJ1-5	CSAKGAPPQHF	TGCAGTGCAAAAGGGGCGCCGCCCCAGCATTTT
-	TRBD2	TRBV20-1	TRBJ2-3	CSARTSGYPDTQYF	TGCAGTGCGAGGACTAGCGGGTACCCAGATACGCAGTATTTT
-	-	TRBV6-5	TRBJ1-6	CASGINLDSPLHF	TGTGCCAGCGGCATTAACCTGGATTCACCCCTCCACTTT
few	-	TRBV7-2	TRBJ2-6	CASSLDLGANVLTF	TGTGCCAGCAGCTTGGACCTCGGGGCCAACGTCCTGACTTTC
-	TRBD1	TRBV7-2	TRBJ2-3	CASSSWTGGFTDTQYF	TGTGCCAGCAGCTCCTGGACAGGGGGGTTCACAGATACGCAGTATTTT
many	-	TRBV20-1	TRBJ2-7	CSAKLATSYEQYF	TGCAGTGCGAAACTAGCCACATCCTACGAGCAGTACTTC
-	-	TRBV7-9	TRBJ2-5	CASSPAPRRKETQYF	TGTGCCAGCAGTCCAGCCCCCCGGAGAAAAGAGACCCAGTACTTC
-	TRBD1	TRBV24-1	TRBJ2-1	CATSDAGQGGSNEQFF	TGTGCCACCAGTGATGCCGGACAGGGAGGATCGAATGAGCAGTTCTTC
few	TRBD1	TRBV7-2	TRBJ1-6	CASSFRDRWKPLHF	TGTGCCAGCAGCTTCCGGGACAGATGGAAACCCCTCCACTTT
-	-	TRBV7-3	TRBJ1-6	CASSLNRGGRNSPLHF	TGTGCCAGCAGCTTAAATCGGGGAGGGCGCAATTCACCCCTCCACTTT
-	-	TRBV28	TRBJ2-3	CASIRGSTDTQYF	TGTGCCAGCATCCGCGGATCCACAGATACGCAGTATTTT
-	-	TRBV7-9	TRBJ2-4	CASSSQDSSLRYF	TGTGCCAGCAGCTCACAGGACAGTTCTCTTAGGTACTTC
-	-	TRBV6-2/TRBV6-3	TRBJ2-5	CASSDTGPQETQYF	TGTGCCAGCAGCGATACAGGGCCCCAAGAGACCCAGTACTTC
-	-	TRBV5-1	TRBJ2-1	CASSLGVSGGREQFF	TGCGCCAGCAGCTTGGGTGTCTCCGGGGGACGGGAGCAGTTCTTC
-	-	TRBV7-3	TRBJ2-3	CASSLEVSDTQYF	TGTGCCAGCAGCTTAGAAGTCTCAGATACGCAGTATTTT
few	-	TRBV5-1	TRBJ1-2	CASSLAVGGNYGYTF	TGCGCCAGCAGCTTGGCGGTCGGGGGAAACTATGGCTACACCTTC
few	-	TRBV4-1	TRBJ2-5	CASSQKDSIWVSAQYF	TGCGCCAGCAGCCAAAAAGATTCGATCTGGGTATCGGCCCAGTACTTC
-	-	TRBV19	TRBJ2-2	CASVQGRNTGELFF	TGTGCCAGTGTTCAGGGTCGGAACACCGGGGAGCTGTTTTTT
-	TRBD1	TRBV15	TRBJ1-1	CATGRGVAEAFF	TGTGCCACAGGCAGGGGGGTCGCTGAAGCTTTCTTT
few	-	TRBV24-1	TRBJ2-2	CATSERVGANTGELFF	TGTGCCACCAGTGAGAGAGTGGGGGCGAACACCGGGGAGCTGTTTTTT
-	-	TRBV4-2	TRBJ2-3	CASSPGGRGTDTQYF	TGTGCCAGCAGCCCGGGGGGCCGGGGCACAGATACGCAGTATTTT
few	-	TRBV29-1	TRBJ1-1	CSVDLNGVMNTEAFF	TGCAGCGTCGATCTAAACGGCGTGATGAACACTGAAGCTTTCTTT